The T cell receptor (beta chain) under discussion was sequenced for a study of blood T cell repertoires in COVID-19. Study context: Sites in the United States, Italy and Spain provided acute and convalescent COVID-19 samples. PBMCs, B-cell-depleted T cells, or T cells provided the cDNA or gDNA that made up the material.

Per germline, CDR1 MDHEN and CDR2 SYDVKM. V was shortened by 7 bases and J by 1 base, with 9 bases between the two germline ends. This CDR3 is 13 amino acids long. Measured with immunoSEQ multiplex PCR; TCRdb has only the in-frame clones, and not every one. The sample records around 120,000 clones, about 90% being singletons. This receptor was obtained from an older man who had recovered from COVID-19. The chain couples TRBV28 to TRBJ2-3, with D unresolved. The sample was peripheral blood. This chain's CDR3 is CASTEPGTDTQYF. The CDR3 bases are TGTGCCAGCACCGAGCCTGGCACAGATACGCAGTATTTT. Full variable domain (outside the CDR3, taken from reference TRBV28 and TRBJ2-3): DVKVTQSSRYLVKRTGEKVFLECVQDMDHENMFWYRQDPGLGLRLIYFSYDVKMKEKGDIPEGYSVSREKKERFSLILESASTNQTSMYLCASTEPGTDTQYFGPGTRLTVL.